A single sample gave rise to the 28 T cell receptor beta chains below, sequenced in a study of blood T cell repertoires in COVID-19. The data were produced by immunoSEQ multiplex PCR, yet TCRdb's version contains in-frame clones alone and is incomplete. The sample has 65,000 to 95,000 clones; about 88% are singletons. The sequenced material came from peripheral blood. Receptor source: a man aged 65-85 years with active or convalescent COVID-19.

To note about this clone: A read error may account for a junction end that differs from germline. The V and J genes are TRBV29-1 and TRBJ2-1; 9 nucleotides line up with TRBD2. The CDR3 runs to 13 residues. The germline gives CDR1 SQVTM, CDR2 ANQGSEA. Here the CDR3 DNA reads TGCAGCGCCGCCCAAAGTAGCGGGGGCCCCCGGGTCTTC. Protein sequence: CSAAQSSGGPRVF.

The rearrangement uses TRBV6-6 and TRBJ1-1, with 9 bases matching TRBD1. The CDR3 totals 17 residues. Trimming removed 5 bases from V and 0 bases from J; junction bases left unmatched: 10. Germline V CDR1 and CDR2: MNHNY, SVGAGI (reference sequence). In nucleotides, the CDR3 is TGTGCCAGCAGTCCGAGGACAGGGGATGTGGTGAACACTGAAGCTTTCTTT. This codes for CASSPRTGDVVNTEAFF.

The chain joins TRBV27 to TRBJ2-1; 13 bases map to TRBD2. V lost 6 bases to trimming and J lost 7 bases; unmatched junction nucleotides: 6. Germline V CDR1 and CDR2: MNHEY, SMNVEV (reference sequence). The CDR3 loop spans 15 amino acids. Here the CDR3 DNA reads TGTGCCAGCAGACTAGCGGGGGGGCCACGGAATGAGCAGTTCTTC. It encodes CASRLAGGPRNEQFF.

V usage is TRBV13 and J usage is TRBJ1-1, with 9 bases lining up with TRBD1. The V gene end was trimmed by 5 bases and the J gene end by 7 bases; junction bases not matched to a gene: 11. Germline CDR1 is PRHDT and CDR2 is FYEKMQ (reference sequence). There are 15 residues in the CDR3. CDR3 in amino acids: CASSPGWTGEGEAFF. The CDR3 DNA is TGTGCCAGCAGCCCAGGCTGGACAGGGGAAGGTGAAGCTTTCTTT.

CDR3 nucleotide sequence: TGTGCCAGCGGGGACAGGCCTAATTCACCCCTCCACTTT. It is translated as CASGDRPNSPLHF. The chain links TRBV3-1 (or the pseudogene TRBV3-2) to TRBJ1-6, with 8 bases lining up with TRBD1. The CDR3 contains 13 residues. Germline CDR1 is LGHDT and CDR2 is YNNKEL (reference sequence). V shed 8 bases, J shed 6 bases, and the junction held 3 bases outside the gene matches.

J is TRBJ1-2 and V is TRBV6-5, with 8 bases that match TRBD1. The V segment lost 3 bases and the J segment 4 bases; nucleotides outside the gene matches: 7. The length of the CDR3 is 15 residues. Germline CDR1 MNHEY, CDR2 SVGAGI. In DNA, the CDR3 is TGTGCCAGCAGTTATGGGGACAGGAGACTCTATGGCTACACCTTC. Translated, it gives CASSYGDRRLYGYTF.

The chain links TRBV10-3 to TRBJ2-7; D perhaps matches TRBD2 (7 bases). The CDR3 covers 12 residues. Germline values: CDR1 ENHRY, CDR2 SYGVKD. V was clipped by 9 bases and J by 0 bases, with 9 bases between them. This CDR3 reads CAIRGGSYEQYF. The CDR3 DNA reads as TGTGCCATTAGGGGGGGCTCCTACGAGCAGTACTTC.

V and J are TRBV19 and TRBJ2-7; the D gene is possibly TRBD1 (5 bases). The CDR3 has 14 amino acids. Germline CDR1 and CDR2: LNHDA and SQIVND (reference sequence). V lost 3 bases and J lost 4, with 13 bases in between. The chain's CDR3 is CASSIGRGSYEQYF. For the CDR3, the DNA is TGTGCCAGTAGTATTGGTAGGGGTTCTTACGAGCAGTACTTC.

The V call is TRBV7-9, the J call TRBJ2-5; 7 bases are a match to TRBD1. The CDR3 totals 14 residues. Germline CDR1 reads SEHNR; CDR2 reads FQNEAQ (reference sequence). V trimming: 3 bases; J trimming: 4 bases; junction bases outside the gene matches: 5. The CDR3 DNA follows: TGTGCCAGCAGCTTCTCGAAGGGGGCAGAGACCCAGTACTTC. Residues: CASSFSKGAETQYF.

J is TRBJ1-1 and V is TRBV5-1, with D perhaps matching TRBD1 (5 bases). Germline V gene sequence: CDR1 SGHRS, CDR2 YFSETQ. This CDR3 region has 15 residues. V was shortened by 0 bases and J by 5 bases, with 14 bases between the two germline ends. The CDR3 loop reads CASSLGDRLSTEAFF. The CDR3 region has the DNA TGCGCCAGCAGCTTGGGTGACAGATTAAGTACTGAAGCTTTCTTT.

The chain employs TRBV6-2 or TRBV6-3 and TRBJ1-5; no clear D. Germline V gene data show CDR1 as MNHEY and CDR2 as SVGEGT. V lost 0 bases, J lost 6 bases, and 12 bases lay in between. The CDR3 is 15 residues long. The CDR3 region has the DNA TGTGCCAGCAGTTACTCGTCGGGGTTAGGTCAGCCCCAGCATTTT. Amino acid sequence: CASSYSSGLGQPQHF.

The chain recombines TRBV30 with TRBJ2-5; D uncertain. CDR1 is GTSNPN and CDR2 is SVGIG in the germline V gene (reference sequence). Trimming stripped 0 bases from V and 2 bases from J, with 7 bases between. The CDR3 consists of 13 residues. In nucleotides, the CDR3 is TGTGCCTGGAGTGTACTCGTTCAAGAGACCCAGTACTTC. Translation gives CAWSVLVQETQYF.

The chain is built from TRBV5-4 and TRBJ2-1, with 8 positions matching TRBD1. Germline lookup yields CDR1 SGHNT and CDR2 YYREEE (reference sequence). Losses at the gene ends were 3 bases for V and 0 bases for J; bases not matched to a gene: 5. There are 16 residues in the CDR3. The CDR3 protein is CASSSYRGFSYNEQFF. The DNA for the CDR3 is TGTGCCAGCAGCTCCTACAGGGGGTTCTCCTACAATGAGCAGTTCTTC.

The chain is built from TRBV9 and TRBJ1-4; D call uncertain. Trimming stripped 3 bases from V and 0 bases from J, with 12 bases between. This CDR3 has 16 residues. Germline V CDR1 and CDR2: SGDLS, YYNGEE. The DNA for the CDR3 is TGTGCCAGCAGCGCCGGCACAAGCGCAACTAATGAAAAACTGTTTTTT. Translated, it gives CASSAGTSATNEKLFF.

This clone was seen only a few times. The chain joins TRBV18 to TRBJ1-2, with D possibly being TRBD1 (6 bases). Trimming took off 1 base at V and 6 bases at J, with 15 bases between the two ends. The CDR3 contains 15 residues. Germline values: CDR1 KGHSH, CDR2 LQKENI. Here the CDR3 reads CASSPRVGAGDGYTF. The CDR3 coding sequence is TGTGCCAGCTCACCACGTGTGGGGGCCGGGGATGGCTACACCTTC.

This clone was seen only once. One end of the junction fails to match germline, which may point to a read error. The CDR3 coding sequence is TGTGCCAGCAGCGGACTCCCCCAACTCTTTTTT. This encodes CASSGLPQLFF. V is TRBV7-9 and J is TRBJ1-2, with D unclear. Looked up from germline, CDR1 is SEHNR and CDR2 is FQNEAQ (reference sequence). There are 11 residues in the CDR3.

About this clone: An end of the junction differs from the germline gene, which may be a read error. The V and J genes are TRBV25-1 and TRBJ2-7, with TRBD2 matching 7 bases. CDR3 length: 12 residues. CDR1 and CDR2 from the germline V gene are MGHDK and SYGVNS. The CDR3 sequence is CASSEWPGGPHF. CDR3 sequence (DNA): TGTGCCAGCAGTGAATGGCCGGGAGGACCGCACTTC.

This chain connects TRBV19 to TRBJ2-7, with TRBD1 matching over 11 bases. This CDR3 is 15 amino acids long. Looked up from germline, CDR1 is LNHDA and CDR2 is SQIVND (reference sequence). Trimming took 5 bases from V and 4 from J; bases not matched to a gene: 7. DNA of the CDR3: TGTGCCAGTAGTTCCCGGACAGGGGGCTTTTACGAGCAGTACTTC. Translated, it gives CASSSRTGGFYEQYF. Using reference TRBV19 and TRBJ2-7 for the parts outside the CDR3, the full variable domain is DGGITQSPKYLFRKEGQNVTLSCEQNLNHDAMYWYRQDPGQGLRLIYYSQIVNDFQKGDIAEGYSVSREKKESFPLTVTSAQKNPTAFYLCASSSRTGGFYEQYFGPGTRLTVT.

Note on this clone: The same CDR3 is also encoded by other DNA sequences in this sample. This chain uses TRBV5-1 with TRBJ2-3; D is possibly TRBD2 (5 bases). This CDR3 region has 13 residues. The germline V gene has CDR1 SGHRS and CDR2 YFSETQ. Trimming stripped 0 bases from V and 3 bases from J, with 5 bases between. The CDR3 DNA follows: TGCGCCAGCAGCTTGGGCGGGACAGATACGCAGTATTTT. It encodes CASSLGGTDTQYF.

The V and J genes are TRBV6-1 and TRBJ1-3, with 7 bases matching TRBD1. This CDR3 has 17 residues. The trim removed 3 bases at V and 6 bases at J, leaving 14 bases unmatched. The germline V gene has CDR1 MNHNS and CDR2 SASEGT. CDR3 nucleotides: TGTGCCAGCAGTGAGCTTACTCTACAGGGGAAAGAAAACACCATATATTTT. Encoded protein: CASSELTLQGKENTIYF.

The gene calls are TRBV14 and TRBJ2-6; 7 positions agree with TRBD1. The germline V gene has CDR1 SGHDN and CDR2 FVKESK. This CDR3 region has 20 residues. The V segment lost 1 base and the J segment 2 bases; nucleotides outside the gene matches: 14. The CDR3 DNA is TGTGCCAGCAGCCAAGCCCGGGACAGCCCGTTTGGCCCTGGGGCCAACGTCCTGACTTTC. It yields the protein CASSQARDSPFGPGANVLTF.

This chain joins TRBV6-1 and TRBJ2-2; 13 nucleotides align to TRBD2. The CDR3 spans 16 residues. The germline CDR1 and CDR2 sequences are MNHNS and SASEGT. V lost 4 bases to trimming and J lost 5 bases; unmatched junction nucleotides: 4. CDR3 amino acids: CASSGGLAGETGELFF. The CDR3 DNA is TGTGCCAGCAGTGGTGGACTAGCGGGGGAAACCGGGGAGCTGTTTTTT.

The genes are TRBV5-8 and TRBJ1-4; possibly TRBD1 for D (6 bases). Germline V CDR1 and CDR2: SGHTS, YDEGEE. The length of the CDR3 is 15 residues. V was cut by 3 bases and J by 4 bases, with 13 bases left in between. The CDR3 DNA is TGTGCCAGCAGCTGGGGGCGGCGGAGTAATGAAAAACTGTTTTTT. It specifies CASSWGRRSNEKLFF. The whole variable domain, remainder taken from reference TRBV5-8 and TRBJ1-4, is EAGVTQSPTHLIKTRGQQATLRCSPISGHTSVYWYQQALGLGLQFLLWYDEGEERNRGNFPPRFSGRQFPNYSSELNVNALELEDSALYLCASSWGRRSNEKLFFGSGTQLSVL.

The chain joins TRBV5-1 to TRBJ1-2; 8 bases are a match to TRBD1. This CDR3 comprises 15 residues. Per the germline V gene, CDR1 is SGHRS and CDR2 is YFSETQ. J was trimmed by 8 bases and V by 4 bases; bases with no gene match: 13. DNA of the CDR3: TGCGCCAGCAGCGAAACAGGACAGGGAAGAGGAGGCTACACCTTC. Its protein product is CASSETGQGRGGYTF.

V and J are TRBV12-3 or TRBV12-4 and TRBJ2-5, with D maybe TRBD2 (5 bases). The V end lost 6 bases, the J end lost 10 bases, and 18 bases lay between the germline ends. This CDR3 is built from 13 residues. For the CDR3, the DNA is TGTGCCAGCAGGAACCTGAGGGTCGGGGACCAGTACTTC. Protein product: CASRNLRVGDQYF.

V and J are TRBV30 and TRBJ1-3, with TRBD1 matching over 10 bases. V was clipped by 4 bases and J by 6 bases; unmatched bases: 6. CDR1 is GTSNPN, CDR2 SVGIG, per germline (reference sequence). The CDR3 length is 14 residues. The CDR3 DNA reads TGTGCCTGGATGACAGGGGGCATTGTAAACACCATATATTTT. It translates to CAWMTGGIVNTIYF.

This clone occurred once. The chain uses TRBV28 and TRBJ2-5; 7 nucleotides line up with TRBD2. J was trimmed by 6 bases and V by 8 bases; bases with no gene match: 18. The CDR3 extends over 16 amino acids. Germline CDR1 MDHEN, CDR2 SYDVKM. The CDR3 loop reads CASGVKFVAGLKTQYF. The CDR3 DNA follows: TGTGCCAGCGGAGTGAAGTTTGTAGCGGGTTTAAAGACCCAGTACTTC.

The CDR3 reads CASSLDGVVAEEKLFF. CDR3 sequence (DNA): TGTGCCAGCAGCTTGGATGGGGTGGTAGCGGAGGAAAAACTGTTTTTT. The V and J genes are TRBV5-4 and TRBJ1-4; unclear D gene. Germline V gene sequence: CDR1 SGHNT, CDR2 YYREEE (reference sequence). V shed 0 bases and J shed 8 bases, with 17 bases lying between them. The CDR3 is 16 amino acids. The full variable domain, its missing parts supplied by reference TRBV5-4 and TRBJ1-4, is ETGVTQSPTHLIKTRGQQVTLRCSSQSGHNTVSWYQQALGQGPQFIFQYYREEENGRGNFPPRFSGLQFPNYSSELNVNALELDDSALYLCASSLDGVVAEEKLFFGSGTQLSVL.